These 21 T cell receptor beta chains were sequenced from one sample in a study of shared clonotypes between healthy human individuals. Naive CD8 isolation took CD45RO-negative cells positively selected for CCR7 and excluded terminally differentiated effector memory CD45RA+ cells. The protocol was immunoSEQ multiplex PCR, while the TCRdb copy is restricted to in-frame clones and leaves out a portion. The repertoire has roughly 590,000 clones, over 95% of them found once; the top ten carry 0.11%. Sequencing input: naive CD8+ T cells sorted from blood. These receptors all stem from a woman in her twenties or thirties in good health.

The V gene is TRBV28, the J gene TRBJ2-5, with no clear D. The last part of the DNA fits TRBJ2-7 better; the J call may be wrong. The CDR3 is made up of 12 amino acids. Germline CDR1 MDHEN, CDR2 SYDVKM. The CDR3 is CASTAPSYEQYF. The CDR3 DNA is TGTGCCAGCACAGCTCCCTCCTACGAGCAGTACTTC.

The V call is TRBV7-8, the J call TRBJ1-2, with D possibly being TRBD1 (5 bases). Germline V gene sequence: CDR1 SGHVS, CDR2 FQNEAQ. CDR3 size: 16 residues. Trimming left V 1 base short and J 8 bases short, with 20 bases between. The CDR3: CASSLGSAGWGVGYTF. The CDR3 region has the DNA TGTGCCAGCAGCTTAGGATCTGCAGGGTGGGGTGTGGGCTACACCTTC.

This chain links TRBV7-2 with TRBJ2-7, with TRBD2 matching over 7 bases. This CDR3 contains 16 residues. Germline CDR1 reads SGHTA; CDR2 reads FQGNSA. V lost 1 base to trimming and J lost 7 bases; unmatched junction nucleotides: 13. In DNA form, the CDR3 reads TGTGCCAGCAGCTTAGATGGCGGTTATCCAGCGGGGGAGCAGTACTTC. This gives the protein CASSLDGGYPAGEQYF.

The V and J genes are TRBV6-5 and TRBJ2-5, with D unresolved. The CDR3 spans 15 residues. Trimming removed 6 bases at V and 4 bases at J, with 18 bases between. Germline values: CDR1 MNHEY, CDR2 SVGAGI. CDR3 DNA sequence: TGTGCCAGCAGCCCTGTTTCTCGGATCCCAGAGACCCAGTACTTC. Protein product: CASSPVSRIPETQYF.

The chain links TRBV6-5 to TRBJ2-3; 12 bases are a match to TRBD2. Per germline, CDR1 MNHEY and CDR2 SVGAGI. The CDR3 extends over 15 amino acids. The ends lost 4 bases at V and 2 bases at J; junction bases unmatched: 1. The CDR3 DNA reads as TGTGCCAGCAGTTGGACTAGCGGGACCACAGATACGCAGTATTTT. Its protein is CASSWTSGTTDTQYF.

V and J are TRBV27 and TRBJ1-2, with D tentatively TRBD1 (5 bases). Germline CDR1 is MNHEY and CDR2 is SMNVEV (reference sequence). The CDR3 is made up of 14 amino acids. V lost 4 bases to trimming and J lost 2 bases, with 11 bases between them. CDR3 in amino acids: CASSSRRANYGYTF. For the CDR3, the DNA is TGTGCCAGCAGTTCCCGCAGGGCAAACTATGGCTACACCTTC.

The chain couples TRBV7-6 to TRBJ2-2; 9 nucleotides line up with TRBD2. Germline loops: CDR1 SGHVS, CDR2 FNYEAQ. The CDR3 is 18 amino acids. Trimming at V came to 2 bases and at J to 6 bases, leaving 13 bases not matched to a gene. Here the CDR3 DNA reads TGTGCCAGCAGCTTACCTACTAGCGGGCGAGAGGGTTCCGGGGAGCTGTTTTTT. Translating it yields CASSLPTSGREGSGELFF. Full variable domain (rest looked up from reference TRBV7-6 and TRBJ2-2): GAGVSQSPRYKVTKRGQDVALRCDPISGHVSLYWYRQALGQGPEFLTYFNYEAQQDKSGLPNDRFSAERPEGSISTLTIQRTEQRDSAMYRCASSLPTSGREGSGELFFGEGSRLTVL.

The gene calls are TRBV4-1 and TRBJ2-5; 9 bases fit TRBD2. The end of the DNA fits TRBJ2-7 better, so the J call may be wrong. Germline CDR1 is MGHRA and CDR2 is YSYEKL. The CDR3 runs 16 residues. This CDR3 reads CASSQGVSLAGHEQYF. The CDR3 DNA is TGCGCCAGCAGCCAAGGAGTGTCGCTAGCGGGGCACGAGCAGTACTTC.

The V call is TRBV9, the J call TRBJ2-7; TRBD1 agrees at 7 bases. V gave up 0 bases and J gave up 3 bases; unmatched junction bases: 9. From germline, CDR1 is SGDLS and CDR2 YYNGEE. The CDR3 runs to 16 residues. The CDR3 spells CASSVGQSGGVYEQYF. The CDR3 nucleotides read TGTGCCAGCAGCGTAGGACAGTCAGGGGGTGTCTACGAGCAGTACTTC.

With regard to this clone: This specimen includes other DNA sequences encoding the same CDR3. The gene calls are TRBV27 and TRBJ2-7, with 8 bases that match TRBD1. CDR3 length equals 14 residues. Germline V lookup: CDR1 MNHEY, CDR2 SMNVEV (reference sequence). After removal of 5 bases from V and 4 bases from J, the junction contained 7 bases not matched to a gene. This chain's CDR3 is CASSPGTGGYEQYF. CDR3 in DNA: TGTGCCAGCAGTCCCGGTACAGGGGGTTACGAGCAGTACTTC.

V and J are TRBV4-1 and TRBJ2-1; D tentatively reads TRBD1 or TRBD2 (6 bases each). CDR1 MGHRA and CDR2 YSYEKL come from the germline V gene. With 2 bases removed from V and 10 bases from J, the gap between germline ends came to 18 bases. This CDR3 region has 15 residues. The CDR3 coding sequence is TGCGCCAGCAGCCAACGGGGCGGGGACATTATCGAGCAGTTCTTC. Amino acids: CASSQRGGDIIEQFF.

V is TRBV7-9 and J is TRBJ1-2; the match to TRBD1 covers 11 bases. The V segment lost 2 bases and the J segment 3 bases; nucleotides outside the gene matches: 5. The CDR3 runs 16 residues. Germline V gene lookup returns CDR1 SEHNR and CDR2 FQNEAQ (reference sequence). CDR3 DNA: TGTGCCAGCAGCTTAATCTGGACAGGGGGCGACTATGGCTACACCTTC. Amino acid sequence: CASSLIWTGGDYGYTF.

The chain couples TRBV7-9 to TRBJ2-7; the match to TRBD2 covers 9 bases. This CDR3 is built from 14 residues. Germline CDR1 reads SEHNR; CDR2 reads FQNEAQ (reference sequence). V shed 11 bases and J 2 bases; nucleotides not matched to a gene: 10. The CDR3 loop reads CAGIQREAPYEQYF. The CDR3 DNA follows: TGTGCCGGCATCCAGCGGGAGGCCCCCTACGAGCAGTACTTC.

The J gene is TRBJ2-3, the V gene TRBV15, with D perhaps assigned TRBD1 or TRBD2 (5 bases each). This CDR3 has 14 residues. V gave up 5 bases and J gave up 4 bases, with 13 bases separating them. Germline lookup yields CDR1 LNHNV and CDR2 YYDKDF (reference sequence). CDR3 in amino acids: CATSEGTSPDTQYF. The CDR3 DNA reads as TGTGCCACCAGCGAGGGGACGTCCCCAGATACGCAGTATTTT.

The DNA for the CDR3 is TGTGCCAGCAGTCCGGGGACAGGTCAAATGATCTACGAGCAGTACTTC. This gives the protein CASSPGTGQMIYEQYF. The chain couples TRBV27 to TRBJ2-7; 8 bases align to TRBD1. V shed 5 bases, J shed 3 bases, and the junction held 12 bases outside the gene matches. Germline V lookup: CDR1 MNHEY, CDR2 SMNVEV (reference sequence). This CDR3 contains 16 residues.

The chain couples TRBV27 to TRBJ1-4; D not certain. Trimming removed 6 bases at V and 1 base at J, with 21 bases between. The CDR3 has 18 residues. Germline V lookup: CDR1 MNHEY, CDR2 SMNVEV (reference sequence). CDR3 amino acids: CASRGGRDRTQTNEKLFF. CDR3 bases: TGTGCCAGCAGGGGAGGGAGAGACCGCACCCAAACTAATGAAAAACTGTTTTTT.

The chain carries TRBV29-1 and TRBJ1-2; the match to TRBD1 covers 7 bases. CDR1 and CDR2 from the germline V gene are SQVTM and ANQGSEA. Trimming removed 5 bases from V and 4 bases from J; junction bases left unmatched: 7. CDR3 size: 13 residues. As DNA, the CDR3 is TGCAGCGTTCTAACCGGGACAGCCTATGGCTACACCTTC. Amino acids: CSVLTGTAYGYTF.

This sequence joins TRBV29-1 and TRBJ2-6; 12 bases are shared with TRBD1. With 6 bases clipped from V and 2 bases from J, the junction kept 8 bases outside the gene matches. CDR1 and CDR2 from the germline V gene are SQVTM and ANQGSEA. The CDR3 covers 17 residues. This chain's CDR3 is CSVHRDRGRPGANVLTF. The CDR3 DNA reads as TGCAGCGTGCACCGGGACAGGGGGCGTCCTGGGGCCAACGTCCTGACTTTC.

The table lists this clone with a count of one. J is TRBJ2-5 and V is TRBV7-9; D is possibly TRBD1 or TRBD2 (5 bases each). The J call may be wrong; the DNA end is better matched by TRBJ2-7. CDR1 SEHNR and CDR2 FQNEAQ come from the germline V gene (reference sequence). CDR3 length: 15 amino acids. CDR3 sequence: CASSLVGRDPYEQYF. DNA of the CDR3: TGTGCCAGCAGCTTAGTGGGCAGGGACCCCTACGAGCAGTACTTC.

This rearrangement joins TRBV6-5 to TRBJ2-3; 8 nucleotides align to TRBD2. The CDR3 is made up of 15 amino acids. Germline V gene data show CDR1 as MNHEY and CDR2 as SVGAGI. V lost 1 base, J lost 4 bases, and 4 bases stayed unmatched. The CDR3 is CASSYWSGSSDTQYF. The DNA for the CDR3 is TGTGCCAGCAGTTACTGGAGCGGGAGCTCAGATACGCAGTATTTT.

Here the CDR3 DNA reads TGCGCCAGCAGCCAACGTGGACTCAGCTCCTACAATGAGCAGTTCTTC. Residues: CASSQRGLSSYNEQFF. This rearrangement joins TRBV4-1 to TRBJ2-1; perhaps TRBD2 as D (5 bases). V lost 2 bases to trimming and J lost 0 bases, with 11 bases between them. Germline lookup yields CDR1 MGHRA and CDR2 YSYEKL. The CDR3 loop spans 16 amino acids.